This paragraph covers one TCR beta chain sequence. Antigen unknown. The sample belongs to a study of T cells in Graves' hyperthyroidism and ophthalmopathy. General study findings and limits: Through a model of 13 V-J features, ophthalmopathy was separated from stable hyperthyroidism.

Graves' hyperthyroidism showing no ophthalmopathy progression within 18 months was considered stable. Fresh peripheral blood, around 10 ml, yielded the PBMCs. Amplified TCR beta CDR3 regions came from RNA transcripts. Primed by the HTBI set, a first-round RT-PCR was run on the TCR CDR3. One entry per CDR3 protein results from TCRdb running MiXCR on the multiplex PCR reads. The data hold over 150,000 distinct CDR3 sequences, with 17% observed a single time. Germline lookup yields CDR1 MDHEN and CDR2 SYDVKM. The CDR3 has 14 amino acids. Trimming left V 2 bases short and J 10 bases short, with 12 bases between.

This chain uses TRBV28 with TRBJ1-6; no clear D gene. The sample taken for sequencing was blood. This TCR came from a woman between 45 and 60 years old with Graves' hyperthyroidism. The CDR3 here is CASSLSRIRSPLHF. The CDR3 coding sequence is TGTGCCAGCAGTTTAAGCAGGATCAGATCACCCCTCCACTTT.